Each of the 10 T cell receptor beta chains below was sequenced from the same sample in a study of T cell repertoires in cytomegalovirus infection. For these receptors, no antigen is known. One entry per CDR3 protein, called by TCRdb with MiXCR from the reads. Of more than 50,000 distinct CDR3 sequences listed, around 33% are singletons. The sample taken for sequencing was PBMCs, sequenced either directly or after in vitro stimulation (not recorded which). These receptors were collected from a human donor in good health (CMV status not recorded). Some clones in this sample may be carry-over from other donors' samples.

This sequence joins TRBV6-2 or TRBV6-3 and TRBJ2-3; D is possibly TRBD1 (5 bases). Deletions cut 0 bases from V and 3 bases from J, with 13 bases between. CDR1 is MNHEY, CDR2 SVGEGT, per germline. This CDR3 is built from 16 residues. The CDR3 DNA reads as TGTGCCAGCAGTTACTCGGGAAGGGGCCGGACAGATACGCAGTATTTT. Translated: CASSYSGRGRTDTQYF.

The chain joins TRBV7-3 to TRBJ1-1, with 8 bases aligning to TRBD1. This CDR3 region has 16 residues. V shed 5 bases, J shed 1 base, and the junction held 9 bases outside the gene matches. Looked up from germline, CDR1 is SGHTA and CDR2 is FQGTGA. The CDR3: CASSPYPDRGNTEAFF. In DNA form, the CDR3 reads TGTGCCAGCAGCCCCTACCCCGACAGGGGGAACACTGAAGCTTTCTTT. The full variable domain, its missing parts supplied by reference TRBV7-3 and TRBJ1-1, is GAGVSQTPSNKVTEKGKYVELRCDPISGHTALYWYRQSLGQGPEFLIYFQGTGAADDSGLPNDRFFAVRPEGSVSTLKIQRTERGDSAVYLCASSPYPDRGNTEAFFGQGTRLTVV.

The sample holds many counts of this clonotype. V gene TRBV28 combines with J gene TRBJ2-5; TRBD1 might be the D (6 bases). The CDR3 contains 15 residues. Looked up from germline, CDR1 is MDHEN and CDR2 is SYDVKM. Trimming shortened V by 6 bases and J by 3 bases, and 17 bases separated the two germline ends. CDR3: CASSPMGAGKETQYF. DNA for the CDR3: TGTGCCAGCAGCCCTATGGGGGCAGGGAAAGAGACCCAGTACTTC.

The V gene is TRBV11-2, the J gene TRBJ2-2; no firm D call. The CDR3 has 13 residues. Germline V gene sequence: CDR1 SGHAT, CDR2 FQNNGV. Trimming took 6 bases from V and 4 from J, leaving 9 bases between them. CDR3 loop: CASSRVLTGELFF. As DNA, the CDR3 is TGTGCCAGCAGTAGGGTCCTCACCGGGGAGCTGTTTTTT.

As DNA, the CDR3 is TGTGCCAGCAGCCAAGATGGGGACAGGGGGCGGGAGACCCAGTACTTC. It codes for CASSQDGDRGRETQYF. The chain combines TRBV4-2 with TRBJ2-5, with 12 bases lining up with TRBD1. The trim removed 0 bases at V and 5 bases at J, leaving 4 bases unmatched. The CDR3 length is 16 residues. Germline CDR1 and CDR2: LGHNA and YNFKEQ.

The sample holds a few counts of this clonotype. The rearrangement links TRBV3-1 to TRBJ2-2; 12 bases fit TRBD2. The CDR3 runs 15 residues. The ends lost 3 bases at V and 5 bases at J; junction bases unmatched: 1. The germline CDR1 and CDR2 sequences are LGHDT and YNNKEL (reference sequence). CDR3: CASSQLAGGTGELFF. The DNA of the CDR3 is TGTGCCAGCAGCCAGCTAGCGGGAGGGACCGGGGAGCTGTTTTTT.

In this sample, this clonotype turned up a few times. The rearrangement joins TRBV6-8 to TRBJ1-1; possible D gene TRBD1, 5 bases. The CDR3 is 14 amino acids. The germline V gene has CDR1 MNHGY and CDR2 SAAAGT. Trimming removed 5 bases at V and 5 bases at J, with 15 bases between. The CDR3 sequence is CASSRPGLVTEAFF. CDR3 nucleotides: TGTGCCAGCAGTCGACCAGGGTTGGTTACTGAAGCTTTCTTT.

About this clonotype: A much larger clone is a single base away; this may be a read error. The chain employs TRBV7-3 and TRBJ1-1; D is uncertain. This CDR3 has 14 amino acids. CDR1 and CDR2 (germline): SGHTA, FQGTGA. The CDR3 nucleotides read TGTGTCAGCAGCTTAGAGGCGGTGAACACTGAAGCTTTCTTT. Translation gives CVSSLEAVNTEAFF. Together with reference TRBV7-3 and TRBJ1-1, the CDR3 gives the full variable domain: GAGVSQTPSNKVTEKGKYVELRCDPISGHTALYWYRQSLGQGPEFLIYFQGTGAADDSGLPNDRFFAVRPEGSVSTLKIQRTERGDSAVYLCVSSLEAVNTEAFFGQGTRLTVV.

The V and J genes are TRBV5-1 and TRBJ1-3; D is unresolved. Trimming took 0 bases from V and 0 from J, leaving 10 bases between them. CDR3 length equals 16 residues. Germline V lookup: CDR1 SGHRS, CDR2 YFSETQ. CDR3 amino acids: CASSLEQMSSGNTIYF. Here the CDR3 DNA reads TGCGCCAGCAGCTTGGAACAGATGAGCTCTGGAAACACCATATATTTT.

This clonotype was found many times. This CDR3 is CATARDRGRIAQPQHF. In DNA, the CDR3 is TGTGCCACCGCCCGGGACAGGGGAAGGATCGCTCAGCCCCAGCATTTT. The rearrangement uses TRBV6-1 and TRBJ1-5; 10 bases fit TRBD1. This CDR3 has 16 amino acids. Germline V gene lookup returns CDR1 MNHNS and CDR2 SASEGT. The ends lost 10 bases at V and 6 bases at J; junction bases unmatched: 15.